Detailed here is one T cell receptor beta chain. Its target is unknown. Produced via immunoSEQ multiplex PCR; TCRdb's table is partial and in-frame only. The repertoire holds over 100,000 clones, with roughly 87% as singletons. Germline V gene data show CDR1 as LNHDA and CDR2 as SQIVND (reference sequence). This CDR3 is built from 16 residues. With 1 base removed from V and 6 bases from J, the gap between germline ends came to 19 bases. The entry originates in a study of T cell responses to AZD1222 COVID-19 vaccine. Study-wide results and caveats: Clonal diversity was possibly underestimated, and the donors were mostly white British, with more females. Within unmutated variant regions lay the reported targets of nearly half of spike-specific TCRs. Baseline testing showed seropositivity in only five to seven AZD1222 recipients.

This TCR was recovered from an adult who received the AZD1222 COVID-19 vaccine. The chain has TRBV19 and TRBJ2-7; TRBD2 might be the D (6 bases). The sequencing here drew on peripheral blood, taken 28 days after the second AZD1222 dose. The CDR3 nucleotides read TGTGCCAGTAGTATAGCCCCCCGGGGAGGTGGAGGCGAGCAGTACTTC. This translates into CASSIAPRGGGGEQYF.